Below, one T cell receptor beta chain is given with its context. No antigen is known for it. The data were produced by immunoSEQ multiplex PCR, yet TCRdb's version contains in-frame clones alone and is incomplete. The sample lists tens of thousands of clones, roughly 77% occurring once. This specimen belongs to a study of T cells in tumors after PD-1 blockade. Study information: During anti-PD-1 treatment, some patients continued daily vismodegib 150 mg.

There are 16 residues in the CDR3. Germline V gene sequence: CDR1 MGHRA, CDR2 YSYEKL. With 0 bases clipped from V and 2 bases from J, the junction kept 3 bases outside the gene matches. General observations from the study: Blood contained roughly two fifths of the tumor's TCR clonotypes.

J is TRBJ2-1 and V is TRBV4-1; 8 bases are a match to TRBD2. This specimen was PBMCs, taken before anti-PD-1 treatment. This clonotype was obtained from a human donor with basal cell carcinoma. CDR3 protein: CASSQDPGGAYNEQFF. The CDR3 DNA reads TGCGCCAGCAGCCAAGATCCCGGGGGGGCCTACAATGAGCAGTTCTTC.